One sample yielded the 2 T cell receptor beta chains listed below, sequenced in a study of shared clonotypes between healthy human individuals. The assay was immunoSEQ multiplex PCR, and TCRdb's table has in-frame clones only and misses some. The data show 330,000 or so clones, with over 70% seen just once and 10% held by the top ten. Sequencing was performed on memory CD4+ T cells sorted from blood. Subset of the sample: CD45RA-negative fraction. These receptors came from a man aged 25-45 years in good health.

Concerning this clone itself: At one end, the junction sequence differs from germline, possibly due to a read error. The gene calls are TRBV7-9 and TRBJ1-1, with D maybe TRBD1 (5 bases). From germline, CDR1 is SEHNR and CDR2 FQNEAQ (reference sequence). The CDR3 runs to 13 residues. The CDR3 nucleotides read TGTGCCAGCAGCCTAGCGGAGACAGTTGGAGCTTTCTTT. It yields the protein CASSLAETVGAFF.

The rearrangement uses TRBV2 and TRBJ2-1; 9 bases agree with TRBD1. This CDR3 is 14 amino acids long. Germline lookup yields CDR1 SNHLY and CDR2 FYNNEI. Trimming took 4 bases from V and 5 from J; bases not matched to a gene: 3. The CDR3 nucleotides are TGTGCCAGCAGTGTAAGACAGGGGGACAATGAGCAGTTCTTC. Translating gives CASSVRQGDNEQFF.